A single sample is the source of the 4 T cell receptor beta chains below, sequenced in a study of tumor-infiltrating lymphocytes in primary liver carcinoma. Unsorted bulk tissue of about 17-32 mg yielded co-extracted RNA and DNA. A constant-region primer primed TCR beta cDNA synthesis from about 550 ng of total RNA. The TCR beta library was amplified through three nested multiplex PCR rounds in a modified ARM-PCR procedure. A C-beta reverse primer was combined with TRBV1-TRBV30 forward primers in the first two PCR rounds, and each round had about 10 cycles. TCRdb independently ran MiXCR on the multiplex PCR reads; one entry per CDR3 protein. Among more than 90,000 distinct CDR3 sequences listed, more than 65% were seen once. Sequenced input: liver tumor tissue from sampling region 2. Subset defined: tumor region T2, inferior pole. Every receptor here comes from a woman aged 60-75 years with primary liver carcinoma and hepatitis B virus infection.

J is TRBJ2-3 and V is TRBV28; D not resolved. The ends were cut back, 2 bases at V and 4 bases at J, with 7 bases in the middle. Germline loops: CDR1 MDHEN, CDR2 SYDVKM. The CDR3 runs to 13 residues. DNA of the CDR3: TGTGCCAGCAGTTTAGGGTCCCCAGATACGCAGTATTTT. Residues: CASSLGSPDTQYF.

The chain combines TRBV5-1 with TRBJ2-3, with 13 nucleotides matching TRBD2. The CDR3 has 16 amino acids. Trimming at V came to 5 bases and at J to 5 bases, leaving 8 bases not matched to a gene. Germline lookup yields CDR1 SGHRS and CDR2 YFSETQ. CDR3 sequence reads: CASRSYTSGGVDTQYF. DNA of the CDR3: TGCGCCAGCAGATCGTATACTAGCGGGGGGGTAGATACGCAGTATTTT.

Here the CDR3 DNA reads TGTGCCAGCAGTTTCGACAGGGGGCGTATATACGAGCAGTACTTC. As protein: CASSFDRGRIYEQYF. The rearrangement links TRBV2 to TRBJ2-7, with 10 bases fitting TRBD1. J was trimmed by 4 bases and V by 5 bases; bases with no gene match: 8. The CDR3 is made up of 15 amino acids. Germline V gives CDR1 SNHLY, CDR2 FYNNEI.

Here the CDR3 DNA reads TGTGCCAGCAGCTTAGGAACAAGCGGGAAACTTAAGCAGTTCTTC. This encodes CASSLGTSGKLKQFF. The chain couples TRBV11-3 to TRBJ2-1; 7 nucleotides match TRBD2. CDR3 length: 15 amino acids. The V gene's germline CDR1 is SGHNT and CDR2 YENEEA. Losses at the gene ends were 1 base for V and 11 bases for J; bases not matched to a gene: 11.